The next 14 T cell receptor beta chains were all read from a single sample in a study of a mutant IDH1 vaccine in newly diagnosed glioma. The time point: week 5, during vaccination. In every dose of vaccine, 300 ug of mutant IDH1 20-mer peptide was given alongside topical imiquimod. Measured with immunoSEQ multiplex PCR; TCRdb has only the in-frame clones, and not every one. The sample holds about 75,000 clones; over 75% are singletons and the top ten take 0.56%. For these TCRs, the target antigens are not known. The starting material was PBMCs, obtained from a glioma patient whose treatment included an IDH1 peptide vaccine. The receptors were gathered from a woman between 45 and 60 years old with glioma.

The chain is built from TRBV2 and TRBJ2-3, with D unresolved. This CDR3 is built from 11 residues. Germline CDR1 SNHLY, CDR2 FYNNEI. Trimming cost V 1 base and J 6 bases, with 2 bases left between them. The CDR3 nucleotides read TGTGCCAGCAGTGAAGGTGATACGCAGTATTTT. Amino acids: CASSEGDTQYF. Based on the CDR3 plus reference TRBV2 and TRBJ2-3, the full variable domain is EPEVTQTPSHQVTQMGQEVILRCVPISNHLYFYWYRQILGQKVEFLVSFYNNEISEKSEIFDDQFSVERPDGSNFTLKIRSTKLEDSAMYFCASSEGDTQYFGPGTRLTVL.

The CDR3 is CSTRGASEKLFF. The CDR3 DNA reads TGCAGTACTAGGGGGGCGAGCGAAAAACTGTTTTTT. The chain has TRBV29-1 and TRBJ1-4, with D perhaps TRBD1 (6 bases). Germline CDR1 SQVTM, CDR2 ANQGSEA. CDR3 length equals 12 residues. Variable domain in full (rest from reference TRBV29-1 and TRBJ1-4): SAVISQKPSRDICQRGTSLTIQCQVDSQVTMMFWYRQQPGQSLTLIATANQGSEATYESGFVIDKFPISRPNLTFSTLTVSNMSPEDSSIYLCSTRGASEKLFFGSGTQLSVL.

The CDR3 DNA reads TGTGCCAGCAGCTTAGTAACAAACACTGAAGCTTTCTTT. Its translation: CASSLVTNTEAFF. The genes are TRBV7-9 and TRBJ1-1; the D is unclear. Germline CDR1 SEHNR, CDR2 FQNEAQ (reference sequence). This CDR3 has 13 residues. V dropped 1 base and J dropped 2 bases, with 5 bases sitting between them. Filled out from reference TRBV7-9 and TRBJ1-1, the complete variable domain reads DTGVSQNPRHKITKRGQNVTFRCDPISEHNRLYWYRQTLGQGPEFLTYFQNEAQLEKSRLLSDRFSAERPKGSFSTLEIQRTEQGDSAMYLCASSLVTNTEAFFGQGTRLTVV.

V is TRBV28 and J is TRBJ1-4, with TRBD1 as a possible D gene (6 bases). This CDR3 has 16 residues. Per the germline V gene, CDR1 is MDHEN and CDR2 is SYDVKM. V was cut by 7 bases and J by 3 bases, with 18 bases left in between. The CDR3 nucleotides are TGTGCCAGCATCCCTTTTGAACGGGGGCCTAATGAAAAACTGTTTTTT. Translation: CASIPFERGPNEKLFF. The full variable domain, completed using reference TRBV28 and TRBJ1-4, is DVKVTQSSRYLVKRTGEKVFLECVQDMDHENMFWYRQDPGLGLRLIYFSYDVKMKEKGDIPEGYSVSREKKERFSLILESASTNQTSMYLCASIPFERGPNEKLFFGSGTQLSVL.

The CDR3 DNA reads as TGTGCCAGCAGTTTATCGCACAGCTATTATAGCAATCAGCCCCAGCATTTT. This sequence encodes CASSLSHSYYSNQPQHF. The chain employs TRBV28 and TRBJ1-5; no clear D. Trimming pared 1 base from V and 0 bases from J, leaving 13 bases between. The CDR3 length is 17 residues. CDR1 is MDHEN and CDR2 is SYDVKM in the germline V gene.

This clone was seen only a few times. The chain employs TRBV28 and TRBJ1-5; no clear D. This CDR3 has 14 residues. The ends were cut back, 6 bases at V and 1 base at J, with 10 bases in the middle. Germline lookup yields CDR1 MDHEN and CDR2 SYDVKM. The CDR3: CASRSFSSNQPQHF. The CDR3 nucleotides are TGTGCCAGCAGATCCTTTTCGAGCAATCAGCCCCAGCATTTT.

The chain is built from TRBV6-6 and TRBJ1-2; TRBD1 might be the D (5 bases). Germline loops: CDR1 MNHNY, CDR2 SVGAGI (reference sequence). CDR3 length equals 15 residues. Deletions cut 4 bases from V and 7 bases from J, with 19 bases between. The DNA for the CDR3 is TGTGCCAGCAGTTCGACGGGCAGGGTGATGGGTGGCTACACCTTC. Its protein product is CASSSTGRVMGGYTF.

The chain has TRBV19 and TRBJ2-3, with D possibly being TRBD1 or TRBD2 (5 bases each). Trimming pared 0 bases from V and 2 bases from J, leaving 12 bases between. This CDR3 has 16 amino acids. Germline CDR1 reads LNHDA; CDR2 reads SQIVND (reference sequence). The CDR3 DNA reads TGTGCCAGTAGTATAGATGTGGGGGAAGTCACAGATACGCAGTATTTT. This encodes CASSIDVGEVTDTQYF.

The chain joins TRBV6-1 to TRBJ1-5; D not resolved. Trimming cost V 7 bases and J 5 bases, with 12 bases left between them. Germline assignment: CDR1 MNHNS and CDR2 SASEGT. This CDR3 region has 13 residues. CDR3 in DNA: TGTGCCAGCAAGGCGGGTTTGGATCAGCCCCAGCATTTT. Protein sequence: CASKAGLDQPQHF.

The chain links TRBV30 to TRBJ1-1; 7 bases map to TRBD1. V shed 2 bases and J 0 bases; nucleotides not matched to a gene: 3. This CDR3 spans 14 amino acids. CDR1 is GTSNPN and CDR2 is SVGIG in the germline V gene (reference sequence). The CDR3 protein is CAWSPTGVNTEAFF. For the CDR3, the DNA is TGTGCCTGGAGTCCCACAGGGGTGAACACTGAAGCTTTCTTT.

The rearrangement joins TRBV5-1 to TRBJ2-5; tentatively, D is TRBD2 (5 bases). The CDR3 has 15 residues. The ends were cut back, 0 bases at V and 5 bases at J, with 14 bases in the middle. The germline V gene has CDR1 SGHRS and CDR2 YFSETQ. CDR3 residues: CASSLVEGRGETQYF. For the CDR3, the DNA is TGCGCCAGCAGCTTGGTAGAGGGAAGAGGGGAGACCCAGTACTTC.

On this clone: One junction end disagrees with the germline gene, perhaps due to a read error. The V gene is TRBV7-7, the J gene TRBJ2-7; 9 nucleotides agree with TRBD2. The CDR3 has 14 amino acids. Germline assignment: CDR1 SSHAT and CDR2 FNYEAQ (reference sequence). The CDR3 DNA follows: TGTGCTAGCAGCTTAGCGGGGGCAGCCTACGAGCAGTACTTC. Its translation: CASSLAGAAYEQYF.

The J gene is TRBJ2-3, the V gene TRBV9; tentatively, D is TRBD1 or TRBD2 (5 bases each). This CDR3 has 15 residues. Germline loops: CDR1 SGDLS, CDR2 YYNGEE. V lost 0 bases to trimming and J lost 8 bases, with 16 bases between them. DNA for the CDR3: TGTGCCAGCAGCGTAGACGGGACCCTAGGGAGTACGCAGTATTTT. It codes for CASSVDGTLGSTQYF.

V gene TRBV2 combines with J gene TRBJ1-5; possibly TRBD1 for D (5 bases). Germline CDR1 is SNHLY and CDR2 is FYNNEI. Trimming cost V 2 bases and J 3 bases, with 8 bases left between them. The CDR3 is 14 amino acids. The CDR3 DNA reads TGTGCCAGCAGTGAATGGGGACCCAATCAGCCCCAGCATTTT. Translated, it gives CASSEWGPNQPQHF.